One sample yielded the 23 T cell receptor beta chains listed below, sequenced in a study of response to subunit inactivated influenza vaccine. TCRdb re-called the RT-PCR reads with MiXCR, one entry per CDR3 protein. The data contain 800,000 or so distinct CDR3 sequences, around 20% of them singletons. This sample comprised PBMCs from blood, obtained 4 to 6 days after vaccination. These receptors came from a man aged 50 to 60 who received an inactivated influenza vaccine.

The chain recombines TRBV20-1 with TRBJ2-1; D is uncertain. The ends were cut back, 2 bases at V and 5 bases at J, with 13 bases in the middle. Per the germline V gene, CDR1 is DFQATT and CDR2 is SNEGSKA (reference sequence). The CDR3 runs to 14 residues. The CDR3 spells CSARSIRANNEQFF. Written as DNA, the CDR3 is TGCAGTGCTAGATCAATTAGGGCAAACAATGAGCAGTTCTTC.

The chain carries TRBV7-9 and TRBJ1-3; D remains ambiguous. The CDR3 is made up of 15 amino acids. V lost 0 bases and J 3 bases, leaving 9 bases between the germline ends. Germline-derived CDR1 and CDR2 are SEHNR and FQNEAQ (reference sequence). The CDR3 spells CASSLAGYDGNTIYF. The CDR3 DNA reads as TGTGCCAGCAGCTTAGCAGGGTATGATGGAAACACCATATATTTT.

This rearrangement joins TRBV2 to TRBJ1-2, with 8 bases identical to TRBD1. Germline V lookup: CDR1 SNHLY, CDR2 FYNNEI. This CDR3 has 14 residues. V dropped 4 bases and J dropped 7; count of bases not matched to a gene: 8. This CDR3 is CASSVTDRAAGYTF. CDR3 DNA: TGTGCCAGCAGTGTAACGGACAGGGCGGCTGGCTACACCTTC.

The genes are TRBV6-2 or TRBV6-3 and TRBJ2-7, with D possibly TRBD2 on 5 matching bases. Looked up from germline, CDR1 is MNHEY and CDR2 is SVGEGT. The CDR3 is made up of 16 amino acids. The V end lost 2 bases, the J end lost 9 bases, and 23 bases lay between the germline ends. The CDR3 DNA is TGTGCCAGCAGTTACCGTCAAGCTAGAGGGCTTACCGGGCAGTACTTC. Amino acid sequence: CASSYRQARGLTGQYF.

This clonotype showed up just a few times. J is TRBJ2-7 and V is TRBV6-5; tentatively, D is TRBD1 (6 bases). Germline CDR1 is MNHEY and CDR2 is SVGAGI. V was shortened by 7 bases and J by 2 bases, with 9 bases between the two germline ends. This CDR3 is built from 12 residues. The CDR3 bases are TGTGCCAGCACGGGACAAGCCTACGAGCAGTACTTC. Its translation is CASTGQAYEQYF.

The chain recombines TRBV20-1 with TRBJ1-5; TRBD1 aligns across 7 bases. V shed 4 bases and J 2 bases; nucleotides not matched to a gene: 5. CDR1 is DFQATT and CDR2 is SNEGSKA in the germline V gene (reference sequence). The CDR3 totals 14 residues. CDR3 sequence: CSATNRGGNQPQHF. The DNA for the CDR3 is TGCAGTGCTACTAACAGGGGCGGCAATCAGCCCCAGCATTTT.

This sequence joins TRBV21-1 and TRBJ2-1; the D call of TRBD2 is as the table states it, not checked on the DNA. TRBV21-1 is marked as a pseudogene. The CDR3 is made up of 14 amino acids. The CDR3 protein is CASSKFDRGVQQFF. CDR3 bases: TGTGCCAGCAGCAAGTTCGACCGCGGGGTCCAGCAGTTCTTC.

This sequence joins TRBV12-3 or TRBV12-4 and TRBJ1-5; 7 bases fit TRBD1. The CDR3 covers 13 residues. V shed 6 bases, J shed 4 bases, and the junction held 3 bases outside the gene matches. The CDR3 coding sequence is TGTGCCAGCAGCGACAGGGAGAATCAGCCCCAGCATTTT. This encodes CASSDRENQPQHF.

The chain is built from TRBV20-1 and TRBJ2-7; 7 bases match TRBD1. The CDR3 has 13 residues. After removal of 3 bases from V and 3 bases from J, the junction contained 5 bases not matched to a gene. Germline V gives CDR1 DFQATT, CDR2 SNEGSKA (reference sequence). DNA of the CDR3: TGCAGTGCTAGTGGCCAGGGGGACTACGAGCAGTACTTC. Its translation: CSASGQGDYEQYF.

The V and J genes are TRBV7-2 and TRBJ2-6, with D maybe TRBD1 (6 bases). V was shortened by 4 bases and J by 0 bases, with 13 bases between the two germline ends. Germline V gene lookup returns CDR1 SGHTA and CDR2 FQGNSA. CDR3 length: 17 amino acids. CDR3 loop: CASSSRGQSSGANVLTF. CDR3 bases: TGTGCCAGCAGCTCCCGAGGACAGAGCTCTGGGGCCAACGTCCTGACTTTC.

The chain joins TRBV11-2 to TRBJ1-1, with D possibly matching TRBD1 (6 bases). This CDR3 region has 13 residues. Trimming cost V 7 bases and J 1 base, with 10 bases left between them. CDR1 SGHAT and CDR2 FQNNGV come from the germline V gene. The CDR3 region has the DNA TGTGCCAGCATCGAGACAGGGAACACTGAAGCTTTCTTT. This gives the protein CASIETGNTEAFF.

The chain couples TRBV5-1 to TRBJ1-1; D not certain. Per germline, CDR1 SGHRS and CDR2 YFSETQ. The CDR3 is 14 amino acids. The germline V and J ends were trimmed by 5 bases and 2 bases, with 13 bases remaining between them. CDR3 sequence reads: CASRLTPTNTEAFF. The CDR3 DNA reads TGCGCCAGCAGGCTGACACCGACTAACACTGAAGCTTTCTTT.

This clonotype was recorded once. The chain links TRBV3-1 to TRBJ1-1; D gene uncertain. Germline CDR1 LGHDT, CDR2 YNNKEL (reference sequence). V lost 6 bases and J lost 5, with 16 bases in between. The CDR3 is 14 amino acids. The CDR3 sequence is CASRLDLGRTEAFF. CDR3 DNA sequence: TGTGCCAGCAGACTGGACCTAGGGAGAACTGAAGCTTTCTTT.

This chain uses TRBV12-3 or TRBV12-4 with TRBJ1-5; D is possibly TRBD1 (6 bases). This CDR3 comprises 14 residues. Trimming cost V 5 bases and J 8 bases, with 16 bases left between them. In DNA, the CDR3 is TGTGCCAGCAGTGCTGTCTTGGAGGGGGAGCCCCAGCATTTT. Its translation: CASSAVLEGEPQHF.

This clonotype came up a few times. The chain employs TRBV7-6 and TRBJ2-5; 7 nucleotides line up with TRBD2. V lost 4 bases and J lost 3; bases outside the gene matches: 5. Germline V gene sequence: CDR1 SGHVS, CDR2 FNYEAQ. The CDR3 consists of 14 residues. The CDR3 here is CASSSGLPKETQYF. CDR3 DNA sequence: TGTGCCAGCAGCTCGGGACTACCCAAAGAGACCCAGTACTTC.

In this sample, this clonotype turned up a few times. The V gene is TRBV20-1, the J gene TRBJ2-3, with TRBD2 matching 8 bases. From germline, CDR1 is DFQATT and CDR2 SNEGSKA (reference sequence). V was pared by 3 bases and J by 3 bases, with 5 bases of the junction left unmatched. The CDR3 sequence is 14 residues long. CDR3 DNA: TGCAGTGCTAGGATACGCGGGAGGACAGATACGCAGTATTTT. This gives the protein CSARIRGRTDTQYF.

This clonotype came up many times. At one end, the junction sequence differs from germline, possibly due to a read error. The chain carries TRBV5-1 and TRBJ2-1; D unresolved. CDR1 is SGHRS and CDR2 is YFSETQ in the germline V gene. The CDR3 runs 11 residues. The CDR3 loop reads CASSFGNEQFF. The CDR3 bases are TGTGCCAGCAGTTTCGGCAATGAGCAGTTCTTC.

The chain combines TRBV12-3 or TRBV12-4 with TRBJ2-7, with TRBD2 identical over 8 bases. This CDR3 contains 14 residues. Trimming cost V 2 bases and J 2 bases; bases outside gene matches: 2. The CDR3 is CASSLTAGAYEQYF. CDR3 DNA sequence: TGTGCCAGCAGTTTAACAGCGGGAGCCTACGAGCAGTACTTC.

This clonotype was detected only a few times. The J gene is TRBJ2-1, the V gene TRBV29-1, with unresolved D. CDR1 and CDR2 from the germline V gene are SQVTM and ANQGSEA. The CDR3 runs 15 residues. Between the trimmed V and J ends, which lost 2 bases and 5 bases, there was a span of 16 bases. The CDR3 coding sequence is TGCAGCGTTGAAACGCCATCGGCATCAAACAATGAGCAGTTCTTC. It codes for CSVETPSASNNEQFF.

This clonotype was counted a few times. The chain is built from TRBV12-3 or TRBV12-4 and TRBJ2-7; D is ambiguous. V was pared by 5 bases and J by 6 bases, with 8 bases between. The CDR3 is 11 residues long. Written as DNA, the CDR3 is TGTGCCAGCAGTGCCATGGGCGAGCAGTACTTC. Its protein product is CASSAMGEQYF.

This clonotype was detected ten times or more. As DNA, the CDR3 is TGTGCCAGCAGTCCTAGCGGGAGCGCCGACAATGAGCAGTTCTTC. As protein: CASSPSGSADNEQFF. The chain carries TRBV6-2 or TRBV6-3 and TRBJ2-1, with TRBD2 identical over 10 bases. Germline V gene lookup returns CDR1 MNHEY and CDR2 SVGEGT. The CDR3 has 15 residues. V gave up 5 bases and J gave up 5 bases; unmatched junction bases: 6.

This clonotype was counted between two and nine times. CDR3 region: CASSQDMANTGELFF. The DNA of the CDR3 is TGCGCCAGCAGCCAAGATATGGCTAACACCGGGGAGCTGTTTTTT. The J gene is TRBJ2-2, the V gene TRBV4-3; D remains unclear. This CDR3 contains 15 residues. Germline V lookup: CDR1 LGHNA, CDR2 YSLEER. Trimming left V 0 bases short and J 2 bases short, with 7 bases between.

This clonotype has only a few counts. This chain joins TRBV6-1 and TRBJ1-1; D possibly corresponds to TRBD1 (5 bases). Deletions cut 8 bases from V and 6 bases from J, with 19 bases between. Germline-derived CDR1 and CDR2 are MNHNS and SASEGT. The CDR3 spans 14 residues. The CDR3 reads CASGGEGLRSEAFF. In DNA form, the CDR3 reads TGTGCCAGCGGTGGGGAGGGGTTGAGGTCTGAAGCTTTCTTT.